The text below deals with one T cell receptor (beta chain). The sample is drawn from a study of blood T cell repertoires in COVID-19. Original data processing: Researchers report that nucleated cell counts were estimated from reference gene primer amplification. Sequencing was performed with immunoSEQ multiplex PCR; in TCRdb, only in-frame clones are kept and a portion is missing. Clone size and V and J calls were adopted from that table, with D and trimming inferred from the DNA. This table has under 300,000 clones, approximately 84% appearing once. The CDR3 sequence is 15 residues long. The ends lost 2 bases at V and 0 bases at J; junction bases unmatched: 2. Per germline, CDR1 LNHDA and CDR2 SQIVND (reference sequence).

The sequenced material came from PBMCs or T cells enriched from blood (not recorded which). The clonotype was recovered from a woman in her forties or fifties who had been exposed to COVID-19. The J gene is TRBJ2-3, the V gene TRBV19; 7 nucleotides match TRBD2. In DNA, the CDR3 is TGTGCCAGTAGTATACAGCGGGGAAGCACAGATACGCAGTATTTT. It specifies CASSIQRGSTDTQYF.